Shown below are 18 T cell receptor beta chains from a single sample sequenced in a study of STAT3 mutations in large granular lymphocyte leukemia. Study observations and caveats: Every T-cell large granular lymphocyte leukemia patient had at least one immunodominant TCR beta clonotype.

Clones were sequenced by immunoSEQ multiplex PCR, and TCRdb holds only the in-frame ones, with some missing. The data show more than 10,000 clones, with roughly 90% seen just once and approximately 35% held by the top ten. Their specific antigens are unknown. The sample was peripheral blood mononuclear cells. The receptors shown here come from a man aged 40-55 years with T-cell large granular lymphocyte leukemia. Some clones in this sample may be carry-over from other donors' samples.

The CDR3 coding sequence is TGTGCCAGCAGAGCGGGACTCGCGGATACGCAGTATTTT. It translates to CASRAGLADTQYF. The V and J genes are TRBV27 and TRBJ2-3; 7 positions agree with TRBD2. Looked up from germline, CDR1 is MNHEY and CDR2 is SMNVEV (reference sequence). V dropped 6 bases and J dropped 6; count of bases not matched to a gene: 6. The CDR3 contains 13 residues.

CDR3 DNA: TGTGCCAGCAGTTATAGGGAGGAGTACGAGCAGTACTTC. The encoded protein is CASSYREEYEQYF. The V call is TRBV27, the J call TRBJ2-7, with a weak D call TRBD2 (6 bases). From germline, CDR1 is MNHEY and CDR2 SMNVEV (reference sequence). The CDR3 is made up of 13 amino acids. V lost 4 bases, J lost 4 bases, and 11 bases lay in between.

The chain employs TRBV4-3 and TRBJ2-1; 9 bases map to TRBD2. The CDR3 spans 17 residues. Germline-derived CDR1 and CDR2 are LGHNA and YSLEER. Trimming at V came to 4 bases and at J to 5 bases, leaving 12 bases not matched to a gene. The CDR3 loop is CASSPALAAGGNNEQFF. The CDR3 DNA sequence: TGCGCCAGCAGCCCGGCTCTTGCAGCGGGGGGAAACAATGAGCAGTTCTTC.

CDR3: CASSVRDQGRNGDTQYF. Here the CDR3 DNA reads TGTGCCAGCAGCGTCCGGGACCAGGGACGCAATGGAGATACGCAGTATTTT. This chain links TRBV5-4 with TRBJ2-3, with D perhaps being TRBD1 or TRBD2 (5 bases each). The CDR3 totals 17 residues. Trimming removed 4 bases from V and 5 bases from J, with 23 bases in between. Germline assignment: CDR1 SGHNT and CDR2 YYREEE (reference sequence).

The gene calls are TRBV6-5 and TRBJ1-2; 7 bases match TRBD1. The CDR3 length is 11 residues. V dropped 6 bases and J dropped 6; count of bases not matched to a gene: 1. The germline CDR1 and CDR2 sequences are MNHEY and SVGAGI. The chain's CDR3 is CASRTGHGYTF. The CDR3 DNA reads TGTGCCAGCAGGACAGGGCATGGCTACACCTTC.

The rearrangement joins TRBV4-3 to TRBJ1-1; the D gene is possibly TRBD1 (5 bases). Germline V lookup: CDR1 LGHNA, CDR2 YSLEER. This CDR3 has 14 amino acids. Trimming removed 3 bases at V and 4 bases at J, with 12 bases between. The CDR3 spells CASSQTAGGTEAFF. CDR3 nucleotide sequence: TGCGCCAGCAGCCAGACCGCGGGGGGCACTGAAGCTTTCTTT.

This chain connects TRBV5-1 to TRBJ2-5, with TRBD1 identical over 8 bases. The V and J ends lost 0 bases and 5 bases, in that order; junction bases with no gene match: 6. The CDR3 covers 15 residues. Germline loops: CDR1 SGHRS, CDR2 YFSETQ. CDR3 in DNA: TGCGCCAGCAGCTTGGAGGGCAGGGGGCTGGAGACCCAGTACTTC. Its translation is CASSLEGRGLETQYF.

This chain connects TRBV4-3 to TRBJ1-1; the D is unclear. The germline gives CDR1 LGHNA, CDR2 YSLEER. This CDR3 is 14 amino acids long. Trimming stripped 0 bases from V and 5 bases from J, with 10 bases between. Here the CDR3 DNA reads TGCGCCAGCAGCCAAGAGGGAACAGTGACTGAAGCTTTCTTT. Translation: CASSQEGTVTEAFF.

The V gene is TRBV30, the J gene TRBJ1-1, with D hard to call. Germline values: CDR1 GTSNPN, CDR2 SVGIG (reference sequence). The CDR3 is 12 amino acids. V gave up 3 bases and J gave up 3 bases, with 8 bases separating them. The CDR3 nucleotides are TGTGCCTGGAGAGGGTTGGACACTGAAGCTTTCTTT. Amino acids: CAWRGLDTEAFF.

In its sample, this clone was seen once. The CDR3 DNA reads as TGTGCCAGCAGTTTATTTGGTGACCCCTACGAGCAGTACTTC. Its protein product is CASSLFGDPYEQYF. V is TRBV28 and J is TRBJ2-7; D unclear. Looked up from germline, CDR1 is MDHEN and CDR2 is SYDVKM. This CDR3 spans 14 amino acids. Trimming stripped 1 base from V and 2 bases from J, with 9 bases between.

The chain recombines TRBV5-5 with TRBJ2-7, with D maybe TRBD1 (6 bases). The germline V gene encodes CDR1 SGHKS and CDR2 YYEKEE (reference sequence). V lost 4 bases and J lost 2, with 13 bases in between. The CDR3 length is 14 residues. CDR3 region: CASSLRDNPYEQYF. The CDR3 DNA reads TGTGCCAGCAGCCTACGGGACAACCCCTACGAGCAGTACTTC.

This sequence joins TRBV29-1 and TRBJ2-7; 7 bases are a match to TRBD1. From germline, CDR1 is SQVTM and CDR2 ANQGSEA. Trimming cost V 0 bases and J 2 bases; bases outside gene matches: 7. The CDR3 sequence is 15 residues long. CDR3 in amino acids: CSVEDWGQGAYEQYF. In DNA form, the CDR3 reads TGCAGCGTTGAAGATTGGGGGCAGGGGGCCTACGAGCAGTACTTC.

For the CDR3, the DNA is TGTGCCAGCAGCTTCGCTAGCGGGGCTACCCGCTATACCCAGTACTTC. Protein sequence: CASSFASGATRYTQYF. The chain recombines TRBV7-2 with TRBJ2-5; 9 nucleotides line up with TRBD2. This CDR3 contains 16 residues. J was trimmed by 8 bases and V by 3 bases; bases with no gene match: 13. CDR1 SGHTA and CDR2 FQGNSA come from the germline V gene.

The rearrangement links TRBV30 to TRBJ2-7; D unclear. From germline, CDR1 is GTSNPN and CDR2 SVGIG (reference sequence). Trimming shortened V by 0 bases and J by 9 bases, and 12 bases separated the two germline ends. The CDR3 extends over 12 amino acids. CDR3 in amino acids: CAWSVLRPGQYF. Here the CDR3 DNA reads TGTGCCTGGAGTGTATTGAGACCAGGGCAGTACTTC.

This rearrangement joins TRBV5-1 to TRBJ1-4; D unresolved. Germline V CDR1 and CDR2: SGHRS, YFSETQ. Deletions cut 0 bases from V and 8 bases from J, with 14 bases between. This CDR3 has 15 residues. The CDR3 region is CASSLEAGGREKLFF. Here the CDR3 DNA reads TGCGCCAGCAGCTTGGAGGCCGGCGGGAGGGAAAAACTGTTTTTT.

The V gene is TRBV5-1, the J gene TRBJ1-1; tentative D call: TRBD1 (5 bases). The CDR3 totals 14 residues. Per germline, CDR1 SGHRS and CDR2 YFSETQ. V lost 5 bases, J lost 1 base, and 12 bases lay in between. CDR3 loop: CASRKTDQNTEAFF. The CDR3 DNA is TGCGCCAGCAGAAAGACAGACCAGAACACTGAAGCTTTCTTT.

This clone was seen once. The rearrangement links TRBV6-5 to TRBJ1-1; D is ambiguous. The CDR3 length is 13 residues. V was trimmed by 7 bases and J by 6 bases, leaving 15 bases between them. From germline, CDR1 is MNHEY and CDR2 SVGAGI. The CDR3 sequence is CASTRLDTPEAFF. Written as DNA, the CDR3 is TGTGCCAGCACCCGATTAGATACCCCTGAAGCTTTCTTT.

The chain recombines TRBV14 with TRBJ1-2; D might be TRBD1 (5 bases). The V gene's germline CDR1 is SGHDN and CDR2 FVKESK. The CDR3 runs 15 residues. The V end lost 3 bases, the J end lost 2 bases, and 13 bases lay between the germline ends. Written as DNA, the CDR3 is TGTGCCAGCAGCCAGTTGACAGATTTCAACTATGGCTACACCTTC. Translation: CASSQLTDFNYGYTF.